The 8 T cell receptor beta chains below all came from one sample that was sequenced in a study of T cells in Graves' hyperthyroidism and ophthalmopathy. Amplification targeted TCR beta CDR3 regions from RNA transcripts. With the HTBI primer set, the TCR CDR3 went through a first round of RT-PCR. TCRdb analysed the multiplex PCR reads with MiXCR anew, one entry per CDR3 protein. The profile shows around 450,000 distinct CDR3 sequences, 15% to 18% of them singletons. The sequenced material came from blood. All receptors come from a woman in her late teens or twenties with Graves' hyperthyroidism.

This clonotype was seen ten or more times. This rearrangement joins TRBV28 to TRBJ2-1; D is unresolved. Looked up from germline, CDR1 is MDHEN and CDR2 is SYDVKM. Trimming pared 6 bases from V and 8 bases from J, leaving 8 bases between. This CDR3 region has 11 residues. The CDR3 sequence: CASRMGYEQFF. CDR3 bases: TGTGCCAGCAGAATGGGGTATGAGCAGTTCTTC.

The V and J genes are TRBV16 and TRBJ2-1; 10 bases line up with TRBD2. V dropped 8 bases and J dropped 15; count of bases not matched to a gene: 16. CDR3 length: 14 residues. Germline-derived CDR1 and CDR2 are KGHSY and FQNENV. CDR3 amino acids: CASQPRSLAGGPFF. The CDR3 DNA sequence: TGTGCCAGCCAACCGCGATCCTTAGCGGGGGGTCCGTTCTTC. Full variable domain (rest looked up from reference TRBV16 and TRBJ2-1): GEEVAQTPKHLVRGEGQKAKLYCAPIKGHSYVFWYQQVLKNEFKFLISFQNENVFDETGMPKERFSAKCLPNSPCSLEIQATKLEDSAVYFCASQPRSLAGGPFFGPGTRLTVL.

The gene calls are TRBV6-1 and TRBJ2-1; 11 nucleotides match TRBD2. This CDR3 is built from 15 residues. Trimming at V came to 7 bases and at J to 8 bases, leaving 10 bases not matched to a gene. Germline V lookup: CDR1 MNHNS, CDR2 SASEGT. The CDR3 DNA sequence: TGTGCCAGCAACCCTAGCGGGGGGCCCTTTGATGAGCAGTTCTTC. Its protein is CASNPSGGPFDEQFF.

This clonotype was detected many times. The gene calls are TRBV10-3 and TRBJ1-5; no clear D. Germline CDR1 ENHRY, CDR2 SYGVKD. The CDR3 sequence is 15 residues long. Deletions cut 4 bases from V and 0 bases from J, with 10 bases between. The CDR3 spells CAISATDASNQPQHF. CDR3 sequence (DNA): TGTGCCATCAGTGCGACGGACGCTAGCAATCAGCCCCAGCATTTT.

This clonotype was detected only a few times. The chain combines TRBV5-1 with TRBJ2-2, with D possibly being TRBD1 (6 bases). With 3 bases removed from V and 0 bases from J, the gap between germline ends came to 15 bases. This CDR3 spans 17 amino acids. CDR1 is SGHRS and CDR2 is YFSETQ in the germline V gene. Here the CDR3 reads CASSYRQDPSNTGELFF. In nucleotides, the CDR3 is TGCGCCAGCAGCTATCGACAGGACCCTTCGAACACCGGGGAGCTGTTTTTT.

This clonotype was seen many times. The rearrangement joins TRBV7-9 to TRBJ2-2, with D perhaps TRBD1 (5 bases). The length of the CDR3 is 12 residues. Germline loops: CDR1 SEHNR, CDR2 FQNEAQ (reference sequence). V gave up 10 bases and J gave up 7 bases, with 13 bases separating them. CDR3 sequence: CATSGSSGELFF. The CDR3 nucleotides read TGTGCCACTTCAGGGTCAAGCGGGGAGCTGTTTTTT.

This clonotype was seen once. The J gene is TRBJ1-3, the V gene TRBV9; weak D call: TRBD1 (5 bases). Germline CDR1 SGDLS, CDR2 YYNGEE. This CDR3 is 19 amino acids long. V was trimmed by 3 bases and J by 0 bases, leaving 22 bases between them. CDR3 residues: CASSESRDGRDPSGNTIYF. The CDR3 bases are TGTGCCAGCAGCGAGTCCCGAGACGGCAGGGATCCCTCTGGAAACACCATATATTTT.

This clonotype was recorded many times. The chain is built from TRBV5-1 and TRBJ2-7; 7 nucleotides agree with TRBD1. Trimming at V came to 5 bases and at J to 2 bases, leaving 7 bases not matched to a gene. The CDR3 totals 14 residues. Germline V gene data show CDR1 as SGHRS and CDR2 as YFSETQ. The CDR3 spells CASRYRTGAYEQYF. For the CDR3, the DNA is TGCGCCAGCAGATATCGTACAGGGGCCTACGAGCAGTACTTC.